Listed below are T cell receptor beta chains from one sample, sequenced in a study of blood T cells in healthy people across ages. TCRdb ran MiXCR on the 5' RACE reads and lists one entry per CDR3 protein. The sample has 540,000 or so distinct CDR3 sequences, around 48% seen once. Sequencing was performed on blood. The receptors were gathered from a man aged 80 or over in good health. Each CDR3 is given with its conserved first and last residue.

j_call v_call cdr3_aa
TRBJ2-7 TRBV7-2 CASRVGRASYEQYF
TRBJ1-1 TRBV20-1 CSARVQNRRNKQNTEAFF
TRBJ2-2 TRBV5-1 CASSLDRAETGELFF
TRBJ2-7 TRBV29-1 CSLASSGYEQYF
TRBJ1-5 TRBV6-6 CASSYSRAAAQHF
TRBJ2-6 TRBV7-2 CASSPDRVGANVLTF
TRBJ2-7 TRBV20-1 CSAKGDYSYEQYF
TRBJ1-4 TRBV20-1 CSARARAGEKLFF
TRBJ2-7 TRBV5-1 CASSPQSGSNEQYF
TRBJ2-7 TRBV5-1 CASSYLRDRASEQYF
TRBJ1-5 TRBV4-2 CASSQERDRGFQPQHF
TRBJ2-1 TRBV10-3 CAISRTEKDYNEQFF
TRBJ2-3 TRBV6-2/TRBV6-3 CASSYGERGSTDTQYF
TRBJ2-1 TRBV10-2 CASRLAGGYNEQFF
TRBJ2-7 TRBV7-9 CASSFESAYEQYF
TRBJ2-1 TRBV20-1 CSAREGTSGYNEQFF
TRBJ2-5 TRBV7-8 CASSSYGGTLGETQYF
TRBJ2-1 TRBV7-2 CASSQFGPISYNEQFF
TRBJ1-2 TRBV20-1 CSGATALYGYTF
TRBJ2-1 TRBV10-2 CASILAGANEQFF